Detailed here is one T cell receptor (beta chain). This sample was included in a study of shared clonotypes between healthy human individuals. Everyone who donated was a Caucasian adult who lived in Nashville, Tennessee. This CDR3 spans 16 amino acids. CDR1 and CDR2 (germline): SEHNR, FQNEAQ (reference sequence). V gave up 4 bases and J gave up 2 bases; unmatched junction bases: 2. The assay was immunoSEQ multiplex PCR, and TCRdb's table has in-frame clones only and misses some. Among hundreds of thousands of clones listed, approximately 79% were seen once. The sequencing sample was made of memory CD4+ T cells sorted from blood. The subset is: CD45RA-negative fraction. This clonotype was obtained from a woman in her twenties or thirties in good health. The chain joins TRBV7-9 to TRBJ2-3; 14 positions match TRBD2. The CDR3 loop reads CASSWTSGRSTDTQYF. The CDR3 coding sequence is TGTGCCAGCAGCTGGACTAGCGGGAGGTCCACAGATACGCAGTATTTT.